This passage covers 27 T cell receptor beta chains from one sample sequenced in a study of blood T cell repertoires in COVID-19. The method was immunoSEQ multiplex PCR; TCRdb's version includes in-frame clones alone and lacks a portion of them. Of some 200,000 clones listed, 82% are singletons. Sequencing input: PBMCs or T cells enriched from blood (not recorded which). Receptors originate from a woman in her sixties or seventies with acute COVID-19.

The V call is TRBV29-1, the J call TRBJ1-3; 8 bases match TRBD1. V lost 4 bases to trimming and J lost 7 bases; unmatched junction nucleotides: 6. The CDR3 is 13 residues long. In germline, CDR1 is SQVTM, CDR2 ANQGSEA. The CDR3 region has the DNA TGCAGCGTTGCGACAGGGGAACGGAACACCATATATTTT. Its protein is CSVATGERNTIYF.

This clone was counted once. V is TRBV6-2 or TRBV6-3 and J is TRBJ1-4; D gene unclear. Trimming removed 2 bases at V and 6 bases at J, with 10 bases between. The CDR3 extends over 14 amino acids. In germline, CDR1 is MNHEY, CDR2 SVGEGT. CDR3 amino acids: CASSYIGNYEKLFF. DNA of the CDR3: TGTGCCAGCAGTTACATCGGGAACTATGAAAAACTGTTTTTT.

In DNA form, the CDR3 reads TGTGCCAGCATCGACCACAGGGGGCGAGCGAGCAATCAGCCCCAGCATTTT. Translated: CASIDHRGRASNQPQHF. J is TRBJ1-5 and V is TRBV2, with TRBD1 identical over 9 bases. V shed 7 bases, J shed 1 base, and the junction held 11 bases outside the gene matches. CDR1 and CDR2 (germline): SNHLY, FYNNEI. This CDR3 has 17 amino acids.

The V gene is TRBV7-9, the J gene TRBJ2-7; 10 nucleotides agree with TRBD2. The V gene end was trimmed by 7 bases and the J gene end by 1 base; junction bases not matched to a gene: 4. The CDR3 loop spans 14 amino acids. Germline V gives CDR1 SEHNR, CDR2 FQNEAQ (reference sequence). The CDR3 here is CASTNSGRSYEQYF. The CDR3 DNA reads TGTGCCAGCACCAATAGCGGGAGGTCCTACGAGCAGTACTTC.

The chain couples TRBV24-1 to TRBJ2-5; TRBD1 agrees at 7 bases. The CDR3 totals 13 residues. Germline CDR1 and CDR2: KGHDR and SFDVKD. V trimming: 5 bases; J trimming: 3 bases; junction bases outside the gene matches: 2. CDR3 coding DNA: TGTGCCACCAGTGGACAGGGAGAAGAGACCCAGTACTTC. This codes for CATSGQGEETQYF.

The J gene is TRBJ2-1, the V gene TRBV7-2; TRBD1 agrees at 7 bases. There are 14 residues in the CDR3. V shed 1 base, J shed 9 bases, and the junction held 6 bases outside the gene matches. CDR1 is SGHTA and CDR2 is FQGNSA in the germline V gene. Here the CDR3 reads CASSLGQGWSEQFF. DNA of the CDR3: TGTGCCAGCAGCTTAGGACAGGGATGGAGTGAGCAGTTCTTC.

The CDR3 is CASSQAGWDSLRSYEQYV. CDR3 in DNA: TGTGCCAGCAGCCAAGCGGGGTGGGACAGTCTTCGCTCCTACGAGCAGTACGTC. The J gene is TRBJ2-7, the V gene TRBV3-1 (or the pseudogene TRBV3-2), with TRBD1 identical over 7 bases. The germline gives CDR1 LGHDT, CDR2 YNNKEL (reference sequence). V trimming: 1 base; J trimming: 0 bases; junction bases outside the gene matches: 12. The CDR3 is made up of 18 amino acids.

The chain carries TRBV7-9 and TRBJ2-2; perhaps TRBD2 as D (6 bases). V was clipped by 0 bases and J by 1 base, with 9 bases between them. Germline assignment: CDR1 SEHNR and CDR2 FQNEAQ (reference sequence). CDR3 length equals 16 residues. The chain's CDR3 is CASSLAGGENTGELFF. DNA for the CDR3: TGTGCCAGCAGCTTAGCGGGGGGTGAGAACACCGGGGAGCTGTTTTTT.

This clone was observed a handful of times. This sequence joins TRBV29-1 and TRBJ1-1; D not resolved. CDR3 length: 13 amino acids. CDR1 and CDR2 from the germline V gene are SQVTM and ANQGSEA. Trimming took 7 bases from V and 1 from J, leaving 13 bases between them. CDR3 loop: CSARGDGNTEAFF. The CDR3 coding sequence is TGCAGCGCTCGGGGAGACGGGAACACTGAAGCTTTCTTT.

CDR3 sequence reads: CASSFPGGGPGELFF. CDR3 DNA sequence: TGTGCCAGCAGTTTCCCCGGCGGGGGTCCCGGGGAGCTGTTTTTT. The chain links TRBV28 to TRBJ2-2, with 7 bases fitting TRBD2. Germline loops: CDR1 MDHEN, CDR2 SYDVKM. The V segment lost 3 bases and the J segment 6 bases; nucleotides outside the gene matches: 7. The CDR3 is 15 residues long.

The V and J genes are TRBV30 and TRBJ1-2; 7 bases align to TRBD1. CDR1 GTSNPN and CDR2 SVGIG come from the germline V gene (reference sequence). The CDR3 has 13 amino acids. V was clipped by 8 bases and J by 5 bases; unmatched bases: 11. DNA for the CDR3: TGTGCCACGAGGGGGCGGACTGGATATGGCTACACCTTC. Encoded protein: CATRGRTGYGYTF. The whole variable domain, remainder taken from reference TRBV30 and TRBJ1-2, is SQTIHQWPATLVQPVGSPLSLECTVEGTSNPNLYWYRQAAGRGLQLLFYSVGIGQISSEVPQNLSASRPQDRQFILSSKKLLLSDSGFYLCATRGRTGYGYTFGSGTRLTVV.

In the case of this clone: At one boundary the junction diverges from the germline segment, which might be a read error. In nucleotides, the CDR3 is TGTGCCAGCAACCCCTTGGGGCGGACGGTAAATGAACGCTTC. Encoded protein: CASNPLGRTVNERF. V is TRBV6-2 or TRBV6-3 and J is TRBJ1-2, with TRBD1 as a possible D gene (5 bases). This CDR3 has 14 amino acids. Germline assignment: CDR1 MNHEY and CDR2 SVGEGT.

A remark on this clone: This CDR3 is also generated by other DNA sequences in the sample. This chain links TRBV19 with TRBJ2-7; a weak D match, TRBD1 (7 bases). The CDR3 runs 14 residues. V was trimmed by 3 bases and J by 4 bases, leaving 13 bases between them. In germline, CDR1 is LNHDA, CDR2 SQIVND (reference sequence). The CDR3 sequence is CASSIGQGGYEQYF. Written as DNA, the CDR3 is TGTGCCAGTAGTATCGGGCAGGGGGGTTACGAGCAGTACTTC.

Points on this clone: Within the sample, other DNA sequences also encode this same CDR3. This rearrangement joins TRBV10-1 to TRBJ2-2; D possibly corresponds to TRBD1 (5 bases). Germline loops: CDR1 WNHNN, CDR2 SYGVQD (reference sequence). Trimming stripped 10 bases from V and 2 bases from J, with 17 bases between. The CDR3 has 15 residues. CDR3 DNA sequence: TGCGCCACCGGTCCTGGTGGGGCAAACACCGGGGAGCTGTTTTTT. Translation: CATGPGGANTGELFF.

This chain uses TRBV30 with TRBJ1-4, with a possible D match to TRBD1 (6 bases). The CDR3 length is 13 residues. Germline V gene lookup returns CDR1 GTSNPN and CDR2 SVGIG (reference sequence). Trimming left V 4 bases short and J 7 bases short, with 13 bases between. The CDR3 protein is CAWKQGGGEKLFF. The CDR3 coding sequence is TGTGCCTGGAAACAGGGAGGGGGTGAAAAACTGTTTTTT.

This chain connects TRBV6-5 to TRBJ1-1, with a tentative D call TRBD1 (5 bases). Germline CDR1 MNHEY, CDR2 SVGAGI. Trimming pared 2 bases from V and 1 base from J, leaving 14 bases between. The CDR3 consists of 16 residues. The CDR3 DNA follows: TGTGCCAGCAGTTACGGTGGGGCTTGGCGGAACACTGAAGCTTTCTTT. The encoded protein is CASSYGGAWRNTEAFF.

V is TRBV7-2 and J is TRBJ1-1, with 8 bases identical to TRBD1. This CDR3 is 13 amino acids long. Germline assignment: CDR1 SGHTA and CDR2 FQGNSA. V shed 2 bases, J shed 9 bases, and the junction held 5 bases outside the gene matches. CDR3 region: CASSLWPRGQAFF. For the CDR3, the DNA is TGTGCCAGCAGCTTATGGCCCAGGGGGCAAGCTTTCTTT.

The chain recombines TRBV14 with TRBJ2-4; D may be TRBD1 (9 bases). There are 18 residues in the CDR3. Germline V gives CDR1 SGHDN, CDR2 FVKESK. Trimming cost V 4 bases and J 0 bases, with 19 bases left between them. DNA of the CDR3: TGTGCCAGCAGCCCACGCGGGGGGACAGGGCTAGCCAAAAACATTCAGTACTTC. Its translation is CASSPRGGTGLAKNIQYF.

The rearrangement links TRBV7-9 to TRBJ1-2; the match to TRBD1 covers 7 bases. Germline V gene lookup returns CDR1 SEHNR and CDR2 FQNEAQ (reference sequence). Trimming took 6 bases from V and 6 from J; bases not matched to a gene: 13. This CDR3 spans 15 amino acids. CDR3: CASSISGGRSNGYTF. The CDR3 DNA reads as TGTGCCAGCAGTATTTCAGGGGGTCGGTCCAATGGCTACACCTTC. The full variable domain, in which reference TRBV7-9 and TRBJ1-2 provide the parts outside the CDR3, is DTGVSQNPRHKITKRGQNVTFRCDPISEHNRLYWYRQTLGQGPEFLTYFQNEAQLEKSRLLSDRFSAERPKGSFSTLEIQRTEQGDSAMYLCASSISGGRSNGYTFGSGTRLTVV.

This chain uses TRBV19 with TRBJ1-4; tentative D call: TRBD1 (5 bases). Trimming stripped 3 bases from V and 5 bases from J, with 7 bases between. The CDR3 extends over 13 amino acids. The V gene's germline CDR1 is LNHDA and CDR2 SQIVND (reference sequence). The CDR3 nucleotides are TGTGCCAGTAGTATGGAGGGGAATGAAAAACTGTTTTTT. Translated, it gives CASSMEGNEKLFF. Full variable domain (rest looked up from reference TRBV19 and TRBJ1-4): DGGITQSPKYLFRKEGQNVTLSCEQNLNHDAMYWYRQDPGQGLRLIYYSQIVNDFQKGDIAEGYSVSREKKESFPLTVTSAQKNPTAFYLCASSMEGNEKLFFGSGTQLSVL.

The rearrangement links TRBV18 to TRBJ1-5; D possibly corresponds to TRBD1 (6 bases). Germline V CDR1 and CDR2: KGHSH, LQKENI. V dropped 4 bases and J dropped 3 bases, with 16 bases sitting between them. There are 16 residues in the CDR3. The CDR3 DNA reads TGTGCCAGCTCACACCAGTGGACAGCGAACAATCAGCCCCAGCATTTT. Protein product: CASSHQWTANNQPQHF.

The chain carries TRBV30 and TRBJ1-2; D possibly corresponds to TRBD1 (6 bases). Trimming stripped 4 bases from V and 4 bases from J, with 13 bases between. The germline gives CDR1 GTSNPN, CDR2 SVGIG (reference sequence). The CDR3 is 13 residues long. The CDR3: CAWNPQGVYGYTF. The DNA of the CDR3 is TGTGCCTGGAACCCACAGGGCGTCTATGGCTACACCTTC.

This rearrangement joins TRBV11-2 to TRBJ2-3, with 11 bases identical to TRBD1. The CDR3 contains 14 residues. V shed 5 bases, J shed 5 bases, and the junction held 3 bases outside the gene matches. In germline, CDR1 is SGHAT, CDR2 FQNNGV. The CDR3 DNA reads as TGTGCCAGCAGCCTGGACAGGGGGCAAGATACGCAGTATTTT. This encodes CASSLDRGQDTQYF.

The CDR3 DNA sequence: TGTGCCAGCAGTGACCCTTCCCAGGACAGGGGCAATCAGCCCCAGCATTTT. It encodes CASSDPSQDRGNQPQHF. The rearrangement links TRBV25-1 to TRBJ1-5; 8 nucleotides align to TRBD1. This CDR3 is built from 17 residues. Germline values: CDR1 MGHDK, CDR2 SYGVNS. The J segment lost 2 bases and the V segment lost 3 bases, leaving 9 bases of the junction unmatched.

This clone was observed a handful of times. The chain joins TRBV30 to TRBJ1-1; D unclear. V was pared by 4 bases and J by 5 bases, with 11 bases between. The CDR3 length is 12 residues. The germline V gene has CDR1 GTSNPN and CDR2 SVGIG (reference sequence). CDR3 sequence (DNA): TGTGCCTGGACCCCCCTCGTTACTGAAGCTTTCTTT. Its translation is CAWTPLVTEAFF.

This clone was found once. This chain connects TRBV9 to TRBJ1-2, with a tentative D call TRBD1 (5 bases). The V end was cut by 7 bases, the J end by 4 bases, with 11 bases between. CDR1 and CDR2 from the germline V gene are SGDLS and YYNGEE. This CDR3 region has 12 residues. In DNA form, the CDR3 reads TGTGCCAGCGGACAATCGCTCTATGGCTACACCTTC. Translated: CASGQSLYGYTF. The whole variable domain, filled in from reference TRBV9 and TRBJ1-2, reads DSGVTQTPKHLITATGQRVTLRCSPRSGDLSVYWYQQSLDQGLQFLIQYYNGEERAKGNILERFSAQQFPDLHSELNLSSLELGDSALYFCASGQSLYGYTFGSGTRLTVV.

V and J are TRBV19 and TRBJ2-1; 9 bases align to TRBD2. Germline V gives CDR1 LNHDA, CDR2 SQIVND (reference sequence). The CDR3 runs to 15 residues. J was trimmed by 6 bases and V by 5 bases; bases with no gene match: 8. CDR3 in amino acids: CASSARGGAFNEQFF. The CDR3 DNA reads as TGTGCCAGTAGTGCTCGCGGGGGGGCTTTCAATGAGCAGTTCTTC.